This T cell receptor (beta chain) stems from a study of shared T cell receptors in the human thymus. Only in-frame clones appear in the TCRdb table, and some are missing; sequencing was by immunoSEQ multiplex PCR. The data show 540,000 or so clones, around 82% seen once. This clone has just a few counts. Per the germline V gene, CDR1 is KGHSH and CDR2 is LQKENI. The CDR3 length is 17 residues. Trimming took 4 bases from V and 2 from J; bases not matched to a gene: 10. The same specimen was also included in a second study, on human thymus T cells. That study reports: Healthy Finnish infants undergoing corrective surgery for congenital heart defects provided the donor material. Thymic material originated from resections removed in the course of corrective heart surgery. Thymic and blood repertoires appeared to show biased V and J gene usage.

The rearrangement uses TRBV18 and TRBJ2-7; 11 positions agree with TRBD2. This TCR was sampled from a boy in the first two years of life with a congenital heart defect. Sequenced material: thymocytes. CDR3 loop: CASSLKSGLAEPYEQYF. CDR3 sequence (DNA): TGTGCCAGCTCACTCAAGTCGGGACTAGCGGAACCCTACGAGCAGTACTTC.